The 7 T cell receptor beta chains in this list originate from one sample, sequenced in a study of cytomegalovirus exposure and HLA in healthy donors. Primers for the PCR totalled 60 Vbeta and 13 Jbeta. Only in-frame clones appear in the TCRdb table, and some are missing; sequencing was by immunoSEQ multiplex PCR. The ten top clones account for about 0.76%, within a sample of roughly 78,000 clones. Input material: PBMCs. Source of these receptors: a boy younger than 18 in good health and CMV-seronegative.

J is TRBJ1-3 and V is TRBV4-2, with TRBD1 as a possible D gene (6 bases). The V end was cut by 2 bases, the J end by 3 bases, with 11 bases between. The CDR3 sequence is 15 residues long. Germline V gene sequence: CDR1 LGHNA, CDR2 YNFKEQ. This CDR3 is CASSQPDSNGNTIYF. The CDR3 DNA follows: TGTGCCAGCAGCCAACCGGACAGCAATGGAAACACCATATATTTT.

The V gene is TRBV27, the J gene TRBJ2-7; the match to TRBD1 covers 8 bases. Germline CDR1 reads MNHEY; CDR2 reads SMNVEV (reference sequence). There are 14 residues in the CDR3. J lost 3 bases, V lost 3 bases, and 4 bases had no gene match. CDR3 nucleotides: TGTGCCAGCAGTTTTAATACAGGGGGCTACGAGCAGTACTTC. It encodes CASSFNTGGYEQYF.

This chain uses TRBV30 with TRBJ1-5; 9 nucleotides line up with TRBD1. This CDR3 comprises 14 residues. From germline, CDR1 is GTSNPN and CDR2 SVGIG (reference sequence). V shed 0 bases and J 7 bases; nucleotides not matched to a gene: 4. CDR3 sequence reads: CAWSVQGAGQPQHF. The CDR3 DNA reads TGTGCCTGGAGTGTACAGGGGGCGGGGCAGCCCCAGCATTTT.

This rearrangement joins TRBV29-1 to TRBJ2-4; 7 nucleotides agree with TRBD2. After removal of 7 bases from V and 8 bases from J, the junction contained 14 bases not matched to a gene. CDR1 and CDR2 from the germline V gene are SQVTM and ANQGSEA. The CDR3 has 14 residues. The CDR3 region is CSASPGLLSDIQYF. For the CDR3, the DNA is TGCAGCGCTTCCCCGGGACTACTGTCCGACATTCAGTACTTC.

The gene calls are TRBV5-4 and TRBJ2-5; D not certain. The CDR3 spans 13 residues. V was shortened by 4 bases and J by 1 base, with 8 bases between the two germline ends. The germline CDR1 and CDR2 sequences are SGHNT and YYREEE (reference sequence). The CDR3 sequence is CASSPPSQETQYF. For the CDR3, the DNA is TGTGCCAGCAGCCCCCCGTCCCAAGAGACCCAGTACTTC.

The CDR3 loop is CASSPGLAGGYQETQYF. In DNA form, the CDR3 reads TGCGCCAGCAGCCCGGGACTAGCGGGGGGCTACCAAGAGACCCAGTACTTC. The rearrangement links TRBV5-1 to TRBJ2-5, with 15 positions matching TRBD2. Germline loops: CDR1 SGHRS, CDR2 YFSETQ. This CDR3 has 17 residues. J lost 0 bases, V lost 4 bases, and 4 bases had no gene match.

The genes are TRBV18 and TRBJ2-1; no reliable D call. CDR1 is KGHSH, CDR2 LQKENI, per germline. The ends were cut back, 3 bases at V and 7 bases at J, with 13 bases in the middle. CDR3 size: 14 residues. CDR3 nucleotides: TGTGCCAGCTCACCTGATTCCAGCGCTAATGAGCAGTTCTTC. This codes for CASSPDSSANEQFF. Complete variable domain (other parts from reference TRBV18 and TRBJ2-1): NAGVMQNPRHLVRRRGQEARLRCSPMKGHSHVYWYRQLPEEGLKFMVYLQKENIIDESGMPKERFSAEFPKEGPSILRIQQVVRGDSAAYFCASSPDSSANEQFFGPGTRLTVL.